These T cell receptor beta chains were read from a single sample in a study of radiotherapy plus CTLA-4 blockade in lung cancer. Profiling relied on immunoSEQ multiplex PCR, and the TCRdb table lists in-frame clones only, not all of them. The sample yields 80,000 or so clones, over 70% seen once. The sample was peripheral blood, taken from a patient treated with radiotherapy plus ipilimumab. All receptors come from a human donor with non-small cell lung cancer who had a partial response to radiotherapy plus ipilimumab. Some clones in this sample may be carry-over from other donors' samples. Both conserved end residues are part of each CDR3. The listing skips clone size in some rows; elsewhere it reads once, few, many or a size class.

clone_size,v_call,j_call,cdr3_aa
few,TRBV12-5,TRBJ2-3,CASGRRGDTQYF
few,TRBV11-2,TRBJ2-3,CASSLVGDRARTDTQYF
NA,TRBV5-6,TRBJ2-1,CASSLRTSHNEQFF
NA,TRBV29-1,TRBJ1-1,CSVQRQGSGTEAFF
NA,TRBV14,TRBJ2-3,CASWTGRLTDTQYF
NA,TRBV19,TRBJ1-2,CASLPGQGDGYTF
once,TRBV7-3,TRBJ2-7,CASSWRPSAEQYF
NA,TRBV28,TRBJ1-2,CATEADGYTF
NA,TRBV28,TRBJ1-2,CASDSGGYGYTF
NA,TRBV11-2,TRBJ1-2,CASSTDSGLDYGHTF
NA,TRBV19,TRBJ1-2,CASNDRGDYGYTF
NA,TRBV2,TRBJ2-5,CASSGDYASETQYF
NA,TRBV9,TRBJ2-7,CASSVEEGIPLYEQYF
NA,TRBV28,TRBJ2-7,CASSLAGTGLHEQYF